One and the same sample provided the 10 T cell receptor beta chains below, sequenced in a study of blood T cells in healthy people across ages. PCR was performed a second time for about 7 to 12 cycles using a sample-barcoded 5' primer and a J-beta primer mix. MiXCR, run by TCRdb on the 5' RACE reads, gives a single entry per CDR3 protein. The sample has 600,000 to 900,000 distinct CDR3 sequences; roughly 25% are singletons. Another study also made use of these data, one on T cells of mothers and their children.

Material for sequencing was blood. The receptors derive from a boy younger than 18 in good health.

The chain employs TRBV12-3 or TRBV12-4 and TRBJ2-5; 8 bases are shared with TRBD1. V shed 5 bases and J 5 bases; nucleotides not matched to a gene: 7. This CDR3 contains 14 residues. The CDR3 DNA sequence: TGTGCCAGCAGTACGGACAGGGTAGGGGAGACCCAGTACTTC. Encoded protein: CASSTDRVGETQYF.

This CDR3 is CASSPGLALLEQFF. The CDR3 DNA follows: TGTGCCAGCTCACCGGGACTAGCTTTGCTTGAGCAGTTCTTC. The chain carries TRBV18 and TRBJ2-1; 9 bases agree with TRBD2. The CDR3 has 14 residues. Germline loops: CDR1 KGHSH, CDR2 LQKENI. The V gene end was trimmed by 3 bases and the J gene end by 9 bases; junction bases not matched to a gene: 6.

In its sample, this clonotype was seen a few times. The chain uses TRBV2 and TRBJ2-1; the D is unclear. The DNA end is more similar to TRBJ2-5, so the J call may be wrong. The CDR3 spans 14 residues. From germline, CDR1 is SNHLY and CDR2 FYNNEI. The CDR3 protein is CASSDAVPLETQYF. The CDR3 DNA reads TGTGCCAGCAGTGATGCCGTCCCCCTGGAGACCCAGTACTTC.

The chain uses TRBV10-3 and TRBJ1-5, with D possibly matching TRBD1 (6 bases). CDR1 ENHRY and CDR2 SYGVKD come from the germline V gene. This CDR3 region has 15 residues. Trimming removed 0 bases from V and 7 bases from J, with 13 bases in between. The CDR3 DNA reads as TGTGCCATCAGTGAGTCAGGGGGGCCAACCCAGCCCCAGCATTTT. Encoded protein: CAISESGGPTQPQHF.

The CDR3 nucleotides read TGCGCCAGCAGCCCATTTGACAGGTTGTTAGGAGCTTTCTTT. This translates into CASSPFDRLLGAFF. The chain links TRBV5-1 to TRBJ1-1; possibly TRBD1 for D (6 bases). V was trimmed by 4 bases and J by 10 bases, leaving 20 bases between them. Per germline, CDR1 SGHRS and CDR2 YFSETQ. This CDR3 contains 14 residues. The variable domain in full, with the rest retrieved from reference TRBV5-1 and TRBJ1-1, is KAGVTQTPRYLIKTRGQQVTLSCSPISGHRSVSWYQQTPGQGLQFLFEYFSETQRNKGNFPGRFSGRQFSNSRSEMNVSTLELGDSALYLCASSPFDRLLGAFFGQGTRLTVV.

This clonotype showed up just a few times. The gene calls are TRBV10-1 and TRBJ2-1; D may be TRBD1 or TRBD2 (6 bases each). The germline V and J ends were trimmed by 2 bases and 9 bases, with 14 bases remaining between them. Germline values: CDR1 WNHNN, CDR2 SYGVQD (reference sequence). This CDR3 spans 14 amino acids. As DNA, the CDR3 is TGCGCCAGCAGTGAGACCACAGGGAGGAGTGAGCAGTTCTTC. This encodes CASSETTGRSEQFF.

This clonotype has more than one count but fewer than ten. The chain couples TRBV12-5 to TRBJ1-5; no clear D gene. Germline CDR1 LGHNT, CDR2 FRNRAP. The germline V and J ends were trimmed by 1 base and 5 bases, with 6 bases remaining between them. The CDR3 runs to 13 residues. The chain's CDR3 is CASGLEGDQPQHF. For the CDR3, the DNA is TGTGCTAGTGGTTTGGAGGGTGATCAGCCCCAGCATTTT.

The chain joins TRBV29-1 to TRBJ1-2, with 7 bases that match TRBD1. The CDR3 extends over 14 amino acids. V lost 0 bases to trimming and J lost 8 bases; unmatched junction nucleotides: 9. CDR1 is SQVTM and CDR2 is ANQGSEA in the germline V gene. The CDR3: CSVEDIGGNTGYTF. In nucleotides, the CDR3 is TGCAGCGTTGAAGATATAGGGGGCAATACAGGCTACACCTTC.

This clonotype was observed a handful of times. V usage is TRBV30 and J usage is TRBJ1-1, with D perhaps TRBD1 (5 bases). The CDR3 runs 11 residues. V lost 5 bases and J 1 base, leaving 5 bases between the germline ends. CDR1 and CDR2 (germline): GTSNPN, SVGIG (reference sequence). CDR3 in amino acids: CAWGGNTEAFF. CDR3 nucleotide sequence: TGTGCCTGGGGGGGGAACACTGAAGCTTTCTTT.

This clonotype was recorded a few times. The V call is TRBV14, the J call TRBJ1-2, with D possibly matching TRBD1 (5 bases). This CDR3 has 15 amino acids. Germline-derived CDR1 and CDR2 are SGHDN and FVKESK. Trimming stripped 6 bases from V and 2 bases from J, with 16 bases between. The CDR3 sequence: CASSPLHRWNYGYTF. CDR3 sequence (DNA): TGTGCCAGCAGTCCCCTTCACAGGTGGAACTATGGCTACACCTTC. Complete variable domain (other parts from reference TRBV14 and TRBJ1-2): EAGVTQFPSHSVIEKGQTVTLRCDPISGHDNLYWYRRVMGKEIKFLLHFVKESKQDESGMPNNRFLAERTGGTYSTLKVQPAELEDSGVYFCASSPLHRWNYGYTFGSGTRLTVV.